This TCR beta chain was sequenced for a study of tumor-infiltrating lymphocytes in primary liver carcinoma. Study at large: Subjects consisted of male and female patients aged 30 to 69 years.

Unsorted bulk tissue (roughly 19-31 mg) underwent RNA and DNA co-extraction. Making TCR beta cDNA involved approximately 520 ng total RNA and a constant-region primer. Generation of the TCR beta libraries relied on three nested multiplex PCR rounds using slightly modified ARM-PCR. TCRdb passed the multiplex PCR reads through MiXCR, listing each CDR3 protein once. The sample shows 100,000 to 150,000 distinct CDR3 sequences, around 60% of them seen only once. Study-level findings and limits: Merely about 8-24% of top clones occurred in all five tumor regions.

This clonotype was detected a few times. What it binds is not known. A much larger clone sits a single nucleotide away, making a read error possible. Sample: liver tumor tissue from sampling region 3. Subset meaning: tumor region T3, left-lateral pole. The sequence was obtained from a woman aged 60-75 years with primary liver carcinoma and hepatitis B virus infection.

Here the CDR3 reads CASSEQRPNAGELFF. DNA for the CDR3: TGTGCCAGCAGCGAGCAACGACCGAACGCCGGGGAGCTGTTTTTT. The chain employs TRBV6-5 and TRBJ2-2, with D uncertain. Germline V lookup: CDR1 MNHEY, CDR2 SVGAGI. The CDR3 is 15 amino acids.